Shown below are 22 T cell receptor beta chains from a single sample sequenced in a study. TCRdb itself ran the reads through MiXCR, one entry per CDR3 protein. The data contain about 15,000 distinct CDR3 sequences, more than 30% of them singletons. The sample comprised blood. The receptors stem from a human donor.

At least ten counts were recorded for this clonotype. The CDR3: CASSQDSQRGIHNEQFF. The DNA for the CDR3 is TGTGCCAGCAGCCAAGATTCACAACGGGGGATCCACAATGAGCAGTTCTTC. The V and J genes are TRBV4-2 and TRBJ2-1, with D possibly TRBD2 on 6 matching bases. Trimming took 0 bases from V and 5 from J, leaving 17 bases between them. In germline, CDR1 is LGHNA, CDR2 YNFKEQ. The length of the CDR3 is 17 residues.

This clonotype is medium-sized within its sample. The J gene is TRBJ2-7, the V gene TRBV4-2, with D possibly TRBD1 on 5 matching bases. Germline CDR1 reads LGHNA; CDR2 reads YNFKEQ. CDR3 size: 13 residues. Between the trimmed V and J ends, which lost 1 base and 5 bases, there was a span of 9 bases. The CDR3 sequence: CASSQAGIHEQYF. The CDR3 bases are TGTGCCAGCAGCCAAGCAGGGATCCACGAGCAGTACTTC.

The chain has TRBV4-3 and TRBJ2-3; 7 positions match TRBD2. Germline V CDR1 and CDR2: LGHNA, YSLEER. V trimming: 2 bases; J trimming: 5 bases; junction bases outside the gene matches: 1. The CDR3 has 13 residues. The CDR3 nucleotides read TGCGCCAGCAGCCAACTAGCGGTAGATACGCAGTATTTT. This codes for CASSQLAVDTQYF.

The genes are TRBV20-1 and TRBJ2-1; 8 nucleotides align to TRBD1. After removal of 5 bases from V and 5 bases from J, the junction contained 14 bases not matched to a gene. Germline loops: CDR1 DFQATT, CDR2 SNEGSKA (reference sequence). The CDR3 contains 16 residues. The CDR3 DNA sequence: TGCAGTGCTCCAAGGACAGGGTCGAGGAGGGACAATGAGCAGTTCTTC. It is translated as CSAPRTGSRRDNEQFF.

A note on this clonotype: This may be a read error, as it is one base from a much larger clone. This CDR3 is CSAIGNEGGPYNLPLHF. CDR3 DNA: TGCAGCGCTATAGGGAATGAGGGGGGTCCCTATAATTTACCCCTCCACTTT. The chain carries TRBV20-1 and TRBJ1-6, with D possibly TRBD1 on 6 matching bases. Germline CDR1 is DFQATT and CDR2 is SNEGSKA (reference sequence). CDR3 length equals 17 residues.

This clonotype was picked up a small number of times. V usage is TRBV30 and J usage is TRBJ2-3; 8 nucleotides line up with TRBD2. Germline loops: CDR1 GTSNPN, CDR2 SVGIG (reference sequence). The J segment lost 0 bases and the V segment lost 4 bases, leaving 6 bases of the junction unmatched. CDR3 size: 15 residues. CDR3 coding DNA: TGTGCCTGGAACTCGGCGGGAGGTAGCACAGATACGCAGTATTTT. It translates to CAWNSAGGSTDTQYF.

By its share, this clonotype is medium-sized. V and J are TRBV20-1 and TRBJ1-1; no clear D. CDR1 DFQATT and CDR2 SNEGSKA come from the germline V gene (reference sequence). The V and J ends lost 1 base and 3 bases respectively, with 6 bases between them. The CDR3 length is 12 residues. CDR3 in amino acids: CSARGWYTEAFF. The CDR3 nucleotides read TGCAGTGCTAGAGGTTGGTACACTGAAGCTTTCTTT.

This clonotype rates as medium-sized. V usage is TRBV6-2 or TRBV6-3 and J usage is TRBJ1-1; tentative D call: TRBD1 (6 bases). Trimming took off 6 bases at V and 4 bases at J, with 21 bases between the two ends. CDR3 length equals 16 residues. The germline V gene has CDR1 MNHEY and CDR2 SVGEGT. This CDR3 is CASRSALTGPRTEAFF. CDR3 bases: TGTGCCAGCAGGTCAGCACTTACAGGGCCTCGCACTGAAGCTTTCTTT.

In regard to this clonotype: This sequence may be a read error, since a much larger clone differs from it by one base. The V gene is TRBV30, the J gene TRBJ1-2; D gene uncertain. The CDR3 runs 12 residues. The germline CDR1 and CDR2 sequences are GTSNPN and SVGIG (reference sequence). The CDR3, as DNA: TGTGCCTGGACGCCCGACAACTATGGCCACACCTTC. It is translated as CAWTPDNYGHTF.

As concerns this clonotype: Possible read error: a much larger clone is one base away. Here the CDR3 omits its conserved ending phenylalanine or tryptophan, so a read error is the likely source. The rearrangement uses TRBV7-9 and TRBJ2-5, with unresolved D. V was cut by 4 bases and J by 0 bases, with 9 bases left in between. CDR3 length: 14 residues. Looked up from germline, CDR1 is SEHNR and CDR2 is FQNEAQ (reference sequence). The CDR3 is CASSSKRNQETQYV. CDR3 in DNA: TGTGCCAGCAGCTCCAAAAGAAACCAAGAGACCCAGTACGTC.

In DNA form, the CDR3 reads TGCAGCGTCGGACAGGGGGGGTCCTACAATGAGCAGTTCTTC. Its translation: CSVGQGGSYNEQFF. The J gene is TRBJ2-1, the V gene TRBV29-1; 10 positions match TRBD1. CDR1 and CDR2 from the germline V gene are SQVTM and ANQGSEA. Losses at the gene ends were 6 bases for V and 1 base for J; bases not matched to a gene: 3. The CDR3 is 14 amino acids.

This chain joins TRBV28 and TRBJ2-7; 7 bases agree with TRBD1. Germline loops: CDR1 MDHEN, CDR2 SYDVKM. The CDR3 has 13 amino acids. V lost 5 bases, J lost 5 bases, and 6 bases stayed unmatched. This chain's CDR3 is CASSQGGSDEQYF. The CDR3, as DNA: TGTGCCAGCAGTCAAGGGGGCTCGGACGAGCAGTACTTC.

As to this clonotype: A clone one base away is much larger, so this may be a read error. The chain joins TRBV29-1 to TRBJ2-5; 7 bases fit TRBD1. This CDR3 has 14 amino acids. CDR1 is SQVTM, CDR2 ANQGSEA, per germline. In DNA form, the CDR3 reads TGCAGCGTTGAAGATCCGACAGGGCGAGAGACCCGGTACTTC. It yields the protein CSVEDPTGRETRYF.

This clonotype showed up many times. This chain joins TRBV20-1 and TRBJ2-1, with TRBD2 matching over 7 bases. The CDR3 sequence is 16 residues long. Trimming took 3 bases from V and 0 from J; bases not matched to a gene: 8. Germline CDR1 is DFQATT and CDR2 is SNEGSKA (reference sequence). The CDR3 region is CSARGLADSSYNEQFF. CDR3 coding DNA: TGCAGTGCTAGGGGTCTAGCGGATAGCTCCTACAATGAGCAGTTCTTC.

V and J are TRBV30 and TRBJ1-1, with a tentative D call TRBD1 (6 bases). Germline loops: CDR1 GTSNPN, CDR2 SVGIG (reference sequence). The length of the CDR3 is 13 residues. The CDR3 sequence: CNIVGTLYTEAFF. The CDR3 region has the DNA TGTAACATTGTGGGGACACTTTACACTGAAGCTTTCTTT.

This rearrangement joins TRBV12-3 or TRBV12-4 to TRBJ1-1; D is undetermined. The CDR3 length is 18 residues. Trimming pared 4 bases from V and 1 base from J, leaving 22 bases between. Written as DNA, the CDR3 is TGTGCCAGCAGTTCGATAAGCGGCCGCCATGGAGGGAACACTGAAGCTTTCTTT. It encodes CASSSISGRHGGNTEAFF.

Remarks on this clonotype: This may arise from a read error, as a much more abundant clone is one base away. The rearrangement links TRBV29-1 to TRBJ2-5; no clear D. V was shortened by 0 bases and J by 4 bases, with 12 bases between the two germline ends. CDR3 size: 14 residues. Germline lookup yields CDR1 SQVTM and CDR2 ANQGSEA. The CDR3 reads CSVEDPKGRETQYF. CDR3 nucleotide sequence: TGCAGCGTTGAAGATCCGAAAGGGCGAGAGACCCAGTACTTC.

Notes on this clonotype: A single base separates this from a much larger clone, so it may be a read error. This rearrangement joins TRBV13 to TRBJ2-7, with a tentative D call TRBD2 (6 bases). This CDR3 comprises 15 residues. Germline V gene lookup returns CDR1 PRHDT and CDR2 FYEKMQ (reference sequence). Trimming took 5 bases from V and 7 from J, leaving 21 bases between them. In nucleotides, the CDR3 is TGTGCCAGCAGCGAGCGGGTTGGCTCCTACAATGAGCAGTACTTC. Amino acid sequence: CASSERVGSYNEQYF.

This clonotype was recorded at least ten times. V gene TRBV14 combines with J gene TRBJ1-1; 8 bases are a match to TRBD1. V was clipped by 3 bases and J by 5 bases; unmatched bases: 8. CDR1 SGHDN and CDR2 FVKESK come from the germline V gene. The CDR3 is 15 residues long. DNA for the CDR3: TGTGCCAGCAGCCACCAGGACAGGGAGATGACTGAAGCTTTCTTT. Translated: CASSHQDREMTEAFF.

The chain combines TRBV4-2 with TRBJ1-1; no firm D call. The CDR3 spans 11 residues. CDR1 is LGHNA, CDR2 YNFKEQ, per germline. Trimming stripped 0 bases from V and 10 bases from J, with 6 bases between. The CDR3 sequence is CASSQETAAFF. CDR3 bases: TGTGCCAGCAGCCAAGAAACAGCAGCTTTCTTT.

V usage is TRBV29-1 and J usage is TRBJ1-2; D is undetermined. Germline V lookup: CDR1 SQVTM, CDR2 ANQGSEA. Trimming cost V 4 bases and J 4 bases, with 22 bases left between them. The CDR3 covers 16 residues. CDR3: CSVGRHGGHNFYGYTF. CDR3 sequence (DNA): TGCAGCGTTGGCCGCCATGGAGGGCACAACTTCTATGGCTACACCTTC.

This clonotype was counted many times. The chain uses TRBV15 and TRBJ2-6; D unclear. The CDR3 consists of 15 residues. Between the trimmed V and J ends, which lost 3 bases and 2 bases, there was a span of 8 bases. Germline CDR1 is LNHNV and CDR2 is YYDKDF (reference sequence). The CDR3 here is CATSRDLTGANVLTF. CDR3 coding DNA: TGTGCCACCAGCAGGGATTTAACTGGGGCCAACGTCCTGACTTTC.